The clone carrying this T cell receptor (beta chain) has ten or more counts. The data derive from a study of neurological immune-mediated disorders. It was blood bank volunteers in Maryland, USA who made up the healthy controls. TCRdb recomputed calls from the 5' RACE reads with MiXCR, one row per CDR3 protein. The profile shows tens of thousands of distinct CDR3 sequences, roughly a sixth of them singletons. What was sequenced was PBMCs. The receptor comes from a woman aged 40 to 50 in good health.

CDR3 sequence reads: CASSEDAAQTQYF. CDR3 nucleotide sequence: TGTGCCAGCAGCGAGGACGCGGCCCAGACCCAGTACTTC. The chain couples TRBV7-2 to TRBJ2-5; no clear D gene. Germline V gene lookup returns CDR1 SGHTA and CDR2 FQGNSA. The CDR3 consists of 13 residues. V lost 5 bases to trimming and J lost 6 bases, with 13 bases between them.